This T cell receptor (beta chain) is from a study of post-analysis software for immune sequencing data. General study points: In patients, five or six TRBV segments were more frequent than in controls, with TRBV5-6, TRBV5-1 and TRBV20-1 among them. With F measure, samples from one preparation batch clustered together strongly.

The TCR beta cDNA libraries carried unique molecular identifiers. Using its own MiXCR run on the PCR reads, TCRdb lists one record per CDR3 protein. The sample has almost 700,000 distinct CDR3 sequences, over 45% seen once. The CDR3 has 11 residues. Germline-derived CDR1 and CDR2 are SGHDT and YYEEEE. V gave up 2 bases and J gave up 11 bases, with 10 bases separating them. In the case of this clonotype: Its antigen is unknown.

The sequenced sample was blood. The chain carries TRBV5-6 and TRBJ2-5; weak D call: TRBD1 (6 bases). The sequence was obtained from a girl aged 2 to 9 with multiple sclerosis. The CDR3 protein is CASSFGTRQYF. The DNA of the CDR3 is TGTGCCAGCAGCTTCGGGACACGGCAGTACTTC.